The T cell receptor beta chain described here comes from a study of T cell responses to AZD1222 COVID-19 vaccine (dated by TCRdb to about 2021). About the study as a whole: AZD1222 recipients given second doses at about 4 weeks or at about 12 weeks were pooled, since spike-specific TCR depth and breadth were not found to differ between the two schedules. Trial participants were enrolled by age into subgroups of 18-55, 56-69 and 70-plus years, and around 150, 29 and 61 TCR-sequenced participants, respectively, were included in these subgroups. A total of 230 to 250 trial participants underwent TCR sequencing, of whom about 200 had received two doses of AZD1222 and roughly 26 had received two doses of the MenACWY control vaccine.

The CDR3 regions of human TCRbeta chains were subjected to immunosequencing. On the authors' methods: Repertoire TCRs were matched against a reference library of SARS-CoV-2-specific TCRs generated with the MIRA antigen-specificity platform. Breadth was defined as the fraction of unique TCRs that were SARS-CoV-2-associated. Depth was defined as the fraction of total T cells that were SARS-CoV-2-associated. Using the MIRA data, each spike-specific TCR was mapped to the spike region that the TCR reacts to and placed in a CD4 or CD8 class. Log10-transformed breadth and depth values were compared by one-way ANOVA with Sidak's multiple comparisons tests. Not all clones reach the TCRdb copy of this immuneACCESS table, which keeps in-frame sequences only. Checked studies attribute under half of the gap to unresolved V genes and leave the rest unexplained. The V and J calls and clone size were taken over from that table, and D and trimming were inferred from the DNA. The sample table lists roughly 130,000 clones, about 90% of them with a count of one. The top ten clonotypes cover 1.4% to 1.5% of the sample.

About this clone: This receptor's antigen is unknown. No base-level quality is on record; no much larger clone is a single base apart.

Reading the label with the study, this specimen's time point is: baseline before first vaccination. Vaccinee samples came from UK trials COV001 and COV002, including a single-blind randomized controlled phase 2/3 trial of AZD1222 (ChAdOx1 nCoV-19) in healthy adults. For TCRbeta chain sequencing, PBMC samples from trial participants were taken at day 0 and at day 28 after the second dose. V sheds 3 bases and J sheds 4 bases, leaving 6 bases between their ends. Its CDR3 holds 12 amino acids, cysteine through phenylalanine. Only the CDR3 DNA is retained, 36 bases long and in frame from the first base. Per the germline V gene, SGHVS is the CDR1 and FQNEAQ is the CDR2. General findings and caveats noted by the study authors: Nearly half of unique spike-specific TCRs reportedly recognized epitopes outside regions mutated in the B.1.351 and B.1.1.7 variants. Conclusions about previously exposed vaccinees are limited because only six or seven AZD1222 recipients were SARS-CoV-2 seropositive at baseline. In the small 56-69-year group, the increase in depth fell short of significance, most likely because of low power. CD4 TCRs associated with the vaccine covered the entire spike protein, and the dominant responses were in regions 160-218 and 743-854. After two AZD1222 doses, spike-specific TCR breadth and depth were significantly higher than at day 0 and than in MenACWY recipients. Participants were mostly white British, with more females than males. The authors suggested clonal diversity may have been underestimated. No day 14 peak-response samples were available, so repertoires were characterized only after the peak T cell response.

The sequencing used peripheral blood, collected on day 0 of AZD1222 vaccination. This TCR derives from an adult in good health. The chain is assembled from TRBV7-8 and TRBJ1-2; too little of a D gene remains to name it. The CDR3 region reads CASSFSSYGYTF. The DNA sequence reads TGTGCCAGCAGCTTTTCCAGCTATGGCTACACCTTC.